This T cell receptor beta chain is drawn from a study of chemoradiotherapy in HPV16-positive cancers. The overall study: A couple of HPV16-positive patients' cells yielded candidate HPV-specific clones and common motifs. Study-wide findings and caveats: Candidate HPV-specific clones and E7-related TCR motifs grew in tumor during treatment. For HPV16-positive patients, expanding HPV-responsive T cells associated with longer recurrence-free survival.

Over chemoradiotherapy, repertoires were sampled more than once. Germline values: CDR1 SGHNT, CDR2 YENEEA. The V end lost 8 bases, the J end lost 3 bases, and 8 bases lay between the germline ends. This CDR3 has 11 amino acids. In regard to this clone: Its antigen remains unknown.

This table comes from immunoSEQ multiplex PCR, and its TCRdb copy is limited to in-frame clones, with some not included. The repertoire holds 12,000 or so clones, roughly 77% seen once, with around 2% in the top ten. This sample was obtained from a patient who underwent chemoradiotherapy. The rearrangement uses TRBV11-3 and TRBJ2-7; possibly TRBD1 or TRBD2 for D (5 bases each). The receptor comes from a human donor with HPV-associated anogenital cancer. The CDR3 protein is CASGDGYEQYF. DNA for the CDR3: TGTGCCAGCGGGGACGGCTACGAGCAGTACTTC. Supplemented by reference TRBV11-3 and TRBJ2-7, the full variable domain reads EAGVVQSPRYKIIEKKQPVAFWCNPISGHNTLYWYLQNLGQGPELLIRYENEEAVDDSQLPKDRFSAERLKGVDSTLKIQPAELGDSAVYLCASGDGYEQYFGPGTRLTVT.